This T cell receptor beta chain was recorded in a study of monozygotic twins with inflammatory bowel disease. The CDR3 consists of 16 residues. Germline CDR1 SGHDT, CDR2 YYEEEE. Overall study findings and caveats: IBD patients share fewer clonotypes with other people than healthy twins do, especially with disease activity.

TCRdb reworked the 5' RACE reads into one entry per CDR3 protein, no DNA. The repertoire table contains approximately 390,000 distinct CDR3 sequences. For this clonotype: Its antigen is as yet unknown.

The chain employs TRBV5-6 and TRBJ2-5; TCRdb picks TRBD1, but there is no DNA to check that call. The TCR originated in a human donor with ulcerative colitis or Crohn's disease, or a healthy co-twin of an affected twin (not recorded which). Sequencing input: blood. The chain's CDR3 is CASSFGSGTYQETQYF.